What follows describes a single T cell receptor (beta chain). Its antigen remains undetermined. Base-call qualities are not available, and no considerably larger clone is one nucleotide away. These data come from a study of T cell responses to AZD1222 COVID-19 vaccine (dated by TCRdb to about 2021). Describing the broader study: Because spike-specific TCR depth and breadth did not differ between the two schedules, AZD1222 recipients who got a second dose at roughly 4 weeks were pooled with those who got a second dose at roughly 12 weeks. TCR sequencing covered 230 to 250 trial participants: about 210 given two doses of AZD1222 and 26 given two doses of MenACWY control vaccine. Trial participants were enrolled by age into subgroups of 18-55, 56-69 and 70-plus years, and roughly 160, 29 and 62 TCR-sequenced participants, respectively, were included in these subgroups. What the research found in general, with its limitations: Because no day 14 peak-response samples were available, the repertoires could be characterized only after the peak T cell response. The whole spike protein was spanned by vaccine-associated CD4 TCRs, and dominant responses were seen in regions 160-218 and 743-854. Epitopes outside the regions mutated in the B.1.351 and B.1.1.7 variants were reportedly recognized by nearly half of the unique spike-specific TCRs. In the small 56-69-year group, the increase in depth fell short of significance, most likely because of low power. Participants were mostly white British and included more females than males, and it was suggested by the authors that clonal diversity may have been underestimated. Conclusions about previously exposed vaccinees are limited because only a handful of AZD1222 recipients were SARS-CoV-2 seropositive at baseline. A significant rise in spike-specific TCR breadth and depth was observed after two AZD1222 doses relative to day 0 and relative to MenACWY recipients.

The CDR3, from cysteine to phenylalanine, totals 14 residues. CDR3 DNA only is kept here, 42 bases in frame from base 1. CDR1 MNHEY and CDR2 SMNVEV are derived from the germline V gene (reference sequence). Trimming at the junction amounts to 3 bases on V and 8 bases on J, and the germline ends lie 16 bases apart. The sample's time point, from its label and the paper: baseline before first vaccination. Samples from vaccinated people were obtained from the UK trials COV001 and COV002, which included a single-blind randomized controlled phase 2/3 trial of AZD1222 (ChAdOx1 nCoV-19) in healthy adults. For TCRbeta chain sequencing, PBMC samples from trial participants were taken at day 0 and at day 28 after the second dose. The CDR3 regions of human TCRbeta chains were analyzed by immunosequencing. As for how the authors treated the data: Repertoire TCRs were matched against a reference library of SARS-CoV-2-specific TCRs generated with the MIRA antigen-specificity platform. Breadth was defined as the fraction of unique TCRs that were SARS-CoV-2-associated, and depth was defined as the fraction of total T cells that were SARS-CoV-2-associated. Using the MIRA data, every spike-specific TCR was mapped to the spike region that the TCR reacted to and assigned to either a CD4 or a CD8 class. Log10-transformed breadth and depth values were compared by one-way ANOVA with Sidak's multiple comparisons tests. TCRdb took this table from immuneACCESS and kept in-frame rearrangements with V and J called. Such tables lack part of the clones; where checked against another copy, unresolved V genes explain under half of the gap, and the rest is unexplained. V and J calls and clone size come straight from that table; D and trimming were deduced from the DNA. This sample holds 85,000 to 100,000 clones; approximately 83% were observed only once. The leading ten clones occupy roughly 6.3% of the sample.

Sequenced material: peripheral blood, taken on day 0 of AZD1222 vaccination. Recombination joined TRBV27 with TRBJ1-2; the D gene is perhaps TRBD1, on 5 matching bases. The sequence came from an adult in good health. The base sequence is TGTGCCAGCAGTTTCACCGGGACCCCTCCAGGCTACACCTTC. It codes for CASSFTGTPPGYTF.